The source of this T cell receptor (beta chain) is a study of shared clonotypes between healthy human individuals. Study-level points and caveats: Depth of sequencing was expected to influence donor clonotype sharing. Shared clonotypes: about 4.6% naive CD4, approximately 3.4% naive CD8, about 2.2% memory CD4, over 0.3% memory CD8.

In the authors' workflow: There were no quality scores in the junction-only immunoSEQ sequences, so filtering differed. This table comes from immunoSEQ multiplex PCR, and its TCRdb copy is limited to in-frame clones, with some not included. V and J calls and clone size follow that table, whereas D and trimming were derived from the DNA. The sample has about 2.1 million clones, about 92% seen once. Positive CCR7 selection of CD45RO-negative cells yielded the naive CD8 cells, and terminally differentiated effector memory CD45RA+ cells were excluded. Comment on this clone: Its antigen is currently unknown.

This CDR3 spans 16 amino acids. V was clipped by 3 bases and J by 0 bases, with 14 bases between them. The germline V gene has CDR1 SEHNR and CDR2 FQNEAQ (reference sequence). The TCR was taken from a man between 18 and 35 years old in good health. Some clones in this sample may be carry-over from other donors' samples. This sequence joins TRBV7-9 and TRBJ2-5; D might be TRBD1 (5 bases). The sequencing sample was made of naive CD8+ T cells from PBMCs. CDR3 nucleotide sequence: TGTGCCAGCAGCTTTATTTTGGCAGGGTACCAAGAGACCCAGTACTTC. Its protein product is CASSFILAGYQETQYF. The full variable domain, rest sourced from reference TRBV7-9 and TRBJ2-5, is DTGVSQNPRHKITKRGQNVTFRCDPISEHNRLYWYRQTLGQGPEFLTYFQNEAQLEKSRLLSDRFSAERPKGSFSTLEIQRTEQGDSAMYLCASSFILAGYQETQYFGPGTRLLVL.